This T cell receptor beta chain comes out of a study of CD8 T cells in Susac syndrome. The multiple sclerosis controls consisted of treatment-naive patients with relapsing-remitting disease, either stable or active. TEMRA cells were enriched by FACS, and CD4+ and CD8+ T cells were negatively isolated. It was with random hexamers that about 0.45 to 1 ug RNA was reverse transcribed. Multiplex immunoSEQ PCR targeted 54 Vbeta and 13 Jbeta TCR beta segments. TCRdb reanalysed the immunoSEQ multiplex PCR reads using MiXCR and keeps one entry per CDR3 protein. The data contain roughly 400,000 distinct CDR3 sequences, more than 80% of them singletons. This clonotype occurred once. The receptor comes from a human donor with multiple sclerosis. The sample taken for sequencing was CD8+ T cells from PBMCs.

The CDR3 DNA follows: TGTGCCAGCAGTTTTAGCAGACCGGGACCTCATCAGCCCCAGCATTTT. Protein product: CASSFSRPGPHQPQHF. This chain joins TRBV12-3 or TRBV12-4 and TRBJ1-5, with D perhaps matching TRBD1 (5 bases). V lost 3 bases, J lost 5 bases, and 17 bases lay in between. This CDR3 spans 16 amino acids.